These 4 T cell receptor beta chains came from one sample sequenced in a study of blood T cell repertoires in COVID-19. Measured with immunoSEQ multiplex PCR; TCRdb has only the in-frame clones, and not every one. The profile shows around 270,000 clones, 70% to 90% of them singletons. Sequencing was done on a sample of peripheral blood. Source of these receptors: a woman between 45 and 60 years old with acute or convalescent COVID-19.

The chain uses TRBV18 and TRBJ1-3; D might be TRBD1 (6 bases). The V end was cut by 4 bases, the J end by 4 bases, with 17 bases between. The CDR3 spans 16 residues. From germline, CDR1 is KGHSH and CDR2 LQKENI. In nucleotides, the CDR3 is TGTGCCAGCTCACACTCCGGGACAAGAGCCGGAAACACCATATATTTT. It specifies CASSHSGTRAGNTIYF.

V is TRBV2 and J is TRBJ1-2; D unclear. The CDR3 runs 14 residues. Germline CDR1 and CDR2: SNHLY and FYNNEI. With 6 bases removed from V and 2 bases from J, the gap between germline ends came to 13 bases. The DNA of the CDR3 is TGTGCCAGCAGCGGGGTGGTCAGGAACTATGGCTACACCTTC. Its translation is CASSGVVRNYGYTF.

V is TRBV3-1 (or the pseudogene TRBV3-2) and J is TRBJ1-6; 8 bases are shared with TRBD1. The CDR3 is 14 residues long. Germline loops: CDR1 LGHDT, CDR2 YNNKEL (reference sequence). The J segment lost 7 bases and the V segment lost 4 bases, leaving 3 bases of the junction unmatched. The CDR3 bases are TGTGCCAGCAGCCCGACAGGGGAGAATTCACCCCTCCACTTT. Protein sequence: CASSPTGENSPLHF.

The CDR3 protein is CATSEFLTGGQFF. The CDR3 DNA reads as TGTGCCACCAGTGAGTTCCTTACAGGGGGCCAGTTCTTC. V is TRBV24-1 and J is TRBJ2-1; 9 nucleotides agree with TRBD1. The junction had 7 bases not matched to a gene; V was cut back by 4 bases and J by 13 bases. The CDR3 is 13 amino acids. Germline CDR1 and CDR2: KGHDR and SFDVKD.